Sequencing of this T cell receptor gamma chain was carried out in a study of Vδ1+ human thymocytes. General observations from the study: Around 20% of thymic delta-chain sequences were Vdelta2, with few Vdelta3, unlike blood Vdelta1+ controls. In the thymus, TRG and TRD repertoires looked highly polyclonal with Gaussian CDR3 lengths.

This CDR3 contains 15 residues. The germline V gene encodes CDR1 VTNTFY and CDR2 YDVSTARD (reference sequence). The V segment lost 0 bases and the J segment 3 bases; nucleotides outside the gene matches: 8. The template was reverse-transcribed extracted RNA. Pooled V-gene forward primers with one constant-region reverse primer generated the CDR3 amplicons by multiplex PCR. TCRdb ran CATT on the multiplex PCR reads. The sample contains about 6,500 gamma-chain clones, approximately 42% of which appear only once. As for this clone: Its target is not known.

Source material: Vdelta1+ gamma-delta thymocytes from the thymus. Subset denoted: FACS-sorted CD3+ TCRalphabeta- TCRVdelta1+ TCRVdelta2- thymocytes. This TCR derives from a boy younger than two who had congenital heart surgery. The chain employs TRGV3 and TRGJ1 or TRGJ2. Matching the DNA to germline supplied the J gene, which TCRdb does not give. CDR3 bases: TGTGCCACCTGGGACAGGCCTGGGATTTATTATAAGAAACTCTTT. Translated, it gives CATWDRPGIYYKKLF.